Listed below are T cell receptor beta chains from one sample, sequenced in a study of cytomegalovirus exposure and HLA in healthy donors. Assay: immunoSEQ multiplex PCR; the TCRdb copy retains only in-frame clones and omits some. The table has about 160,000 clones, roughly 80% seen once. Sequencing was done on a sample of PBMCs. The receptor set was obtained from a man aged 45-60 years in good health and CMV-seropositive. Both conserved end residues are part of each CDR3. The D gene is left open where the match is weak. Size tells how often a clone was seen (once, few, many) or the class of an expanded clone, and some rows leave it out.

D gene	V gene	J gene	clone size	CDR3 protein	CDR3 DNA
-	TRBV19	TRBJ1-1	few	CASSIARNTEAFF	TGTGCCAGTAGTATAGCCCGGAACACTGAAGCTTTCTTT
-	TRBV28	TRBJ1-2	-	CASSPSYRYHGYTF	TGTGCCAGCAGTCCTTCCTACAGATACCATGGCTACACCTTC
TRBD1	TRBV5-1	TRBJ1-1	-	CASSSQGQGTEAFF	TGCGCCAGCAGCTCGCAGGGACAGGGCACTGAAGCTTTCTTT
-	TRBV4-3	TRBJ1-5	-	CASSQDRRSSYQPQHF	TGCGCCAGCAGCCAAGATCGGCGGAGTTCCTATCAGCCCCAGCATTTT
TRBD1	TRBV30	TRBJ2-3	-	CAWGGTGPTDTQYF	TGTGCCTGGGGGGGGACAGGTCCCACAGATACGCAGTATTTT
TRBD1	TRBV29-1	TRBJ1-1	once	CSVNRGTEAFF	TGCAGCGTCAACAGGGGAACTGAAGCTTTCTTT
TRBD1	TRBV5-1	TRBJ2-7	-	CASSPYRGQIEQYF	TGCGCCAGCAGCCCGTACAGGGGGCAGATCGAGCAGTACTTC
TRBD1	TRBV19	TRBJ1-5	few	CASSIYSGQGRGQPQHF	TGTGCCAGTAGTATATATTCCGGACAGGGTCGCGGTCAGCCCCAGCATTTT
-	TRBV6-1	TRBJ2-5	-	CASSGQGGETQYF	TGTGCCAGCAGTGGACAGGGAGGAGAGACCCAGTACTTC
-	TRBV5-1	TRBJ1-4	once	CASSLGEGPWEKLFF	TGCGCCAGCAGCTTAGGGGAGGGCCCGTGGGAAAAACTGTTTTTT
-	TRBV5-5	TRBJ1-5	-	CASSSGENQPQHF	TGTGCCAGCAGCTCAGGGGAGAATCAGCCCCAGCATTTT
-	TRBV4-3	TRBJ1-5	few	CASSQDRDSNQPQHF	TGCGCCAGCAGCCAAGATCGGGATAGCAATCAGCCCCAGCATTTT
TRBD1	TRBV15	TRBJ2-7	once	CATSRLGQGYEQYF	TGTGCCACCAGCAGACTTGGACAGGGCTACGAGCAGTACTTC
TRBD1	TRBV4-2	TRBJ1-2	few	CASSQDLDRGVAGYTF	TGTGCCAGCAGCCAAGATTTGGACAGGGGGGTGGCTGGCTACACCTTC
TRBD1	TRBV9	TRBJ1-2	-	CASSVGMDRALWSGYTF	TGTGCCAGCAGCGTAGGAATGGACAGGGCTCTCTGGTCCGGCTACACCTTC
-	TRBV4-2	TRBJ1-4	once	CASSQDRQVLGYEKLFF	TGTGCCAGCAGCCAAGATAGACAGGTCCTGGGGTATGAAAAACTGTTTTTT
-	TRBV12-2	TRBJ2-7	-	CASRLKVRGNDEQYF	TGTGCAAGTCGCTTAAAAGTCAGGGGTAACGACGAGCAGTACTTC
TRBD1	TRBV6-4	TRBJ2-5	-	CASILGTRTGRETQYF	TGTGCCAGCATACTAGGGACCCGGACAGGGCGAGAGACCCAGTACTTC
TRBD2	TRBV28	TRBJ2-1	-	CATMGLAGGYEQFF	TGTGCCACCATGGGACTAGCGGGGGGATATGAGCAGTTCTTC
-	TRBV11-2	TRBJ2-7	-	CASSLQVTYEQYF	TGTGCCAGCAGTTTACAGGTTACCTACGAGCAGTACTTC
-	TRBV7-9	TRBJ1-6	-	CASSLGAVNSPLHF	TGTGCCAGCAGCTTAGGGGCAGTAAATTCACCCCTCCACTTT
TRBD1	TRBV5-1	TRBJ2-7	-	CASSQGQGEQYF	TGCGCCAGCAGCCAGGGACAGGGAGAGCAGTACTTC
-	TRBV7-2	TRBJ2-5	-	CASSLSGRETQYF	TGTGCCAGCAGCTTATCGGGAAGGGAGACCCAGTACTTC
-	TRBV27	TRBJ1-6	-	CASSTLRGDFYNSPLHF	TGTGCCAGCAGTACCCTTCGCGGGGACTTCTATAATTCACCCCTCCACTTT
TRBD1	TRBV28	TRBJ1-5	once	CASSFADRFNQPQHF	TGTGCCAGCAGTTTTGCGGACAGGTTCAATCAGCCCCAGCATTTT
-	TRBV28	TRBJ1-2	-	CASSLNGGNHKEKVLF	TGTGCCAGCAGTTTAAACGGCGGTAACCACAAAGAGAAGGTCCTATTC
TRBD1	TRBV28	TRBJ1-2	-	CASSPSGTGDYGYTF	TGTGCCAGCAGTCCTTCCGGGACAGGGGACTATGGCTACACCTTC
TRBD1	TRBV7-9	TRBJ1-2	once	CASSRGQGVDGYTF	TGTGCCAGCAGCCGCGGACAGGGGGTAGATGGCTACACCTTC
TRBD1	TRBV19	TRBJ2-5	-	CASSIGRQGRETQYF	TGTGCCAGTAGTATCGGGAGACAGGGGAGAGAGACCCAGTACTTC
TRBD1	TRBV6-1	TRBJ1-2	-	CASRGQGENYGYTF	TGTGCCAGCAGGGGACAGGGGGAAAACTATGGCTACACCTTC
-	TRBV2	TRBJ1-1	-	CASSDDRIEAFF	TGTGCCAGCAGTGATGACAGAATTGAAGCTTTCTTT